These 26 T cell receptor beta chains were all obtained from the same sample, sequenced in a study of beta chain features in type 1 diabetes. Study observations and caveats: There was a moderate but significant shortening of TCRB CDR3s in all four CD4+ subsets of Type 1 diabetes patients.

These receptors' antigens are unknown. What was sequenced were expressed TCRB transcripts, since all of the isolated RNA had been reverse transcribed. Only in-frame clones appear in the TCRdb table, and some are missing; sequencing was by immunoSEQ multiplex PCR. The data show some 250,000 clones, with roughly 14% seen just once and almost 0.02% held by the top ten. The source material was naive CD4+ T cells from blood. The receptors were gathered from a man aged 25-40 years with type 1 diabetes.

The chain is built from TRBV20-1 and TRBJ1-5; 7 nucleotides match TRBD1. The junction had 4 bases not matched to a gene; V was cut back by 3 bases and J by 11 bases. CDR3 length: 11 residues. CDR1 and CDR2 (germline): DFQATT, SNEGSKA (reference sequence). The DNA of the CDR3 is TGCAGTGCTAGGACAGGGCAGGCCCAGCATTTT. Translated, it gives CSARTGQAQHF.

The V and J genes are TRBV5-1 and TRBJ1-1; tentatively, D is TRBD1 (5 bases). V dropped 5 bases and J dropped 1 base, with 9 bases sitting between them. The germline gives CDR1 SGHRS, CDR2 YFSETQ. This CDR3 is 13 amino acids long. CDR3 in DNA: TGCGCCAGCAGACAGGAACCGAACACTGAAGCTTTCTTT. This sequence encodes CASRQEPNTEAFF.

The chain couples TRBV5-1 to TRBJ2-7; 8 bases agree with TRBD2. The V and J ends lost 4 bases and 4 bases, in that order; junction bases with no gene match: 7. CDR3 length: 14 residues. In germline, CDR1 is SGHRS, CDR2 YFSETQ. The CDR3 loop is CASSRTREGYEQYF. The DNA for the CDR3 is TGCGCCAGCAGCCGGACTCGGGAGGGTTACGAGCAGTACTTC.

This clone was seen more than once but under ten times. V usage is TRBV30 and J usage is TRBJ2-7, with TRBD1 matching 9 bases. There are 13 residues in the CDR3. CDR1 and CDR2 (germline): GTSNPN, SVGIG (reference sequence). V gave up 2 bases and J gave up 4 bases; unmatched junction bases: 3. CDR3 region: CAWSLDRGYEQYF. In nucleotides, the CDR3 is TGTGCCTGGAGTTTGGACAGGGGTTACGAGCAGTACTTC.

The rearrangement uses TRBV11-3 and TRBJ2-7; D unclear. In germline, CDR1 is SGHNT, CDR2 YENEEA. There are 12 residues in the CDR3. V was clipped by 5 bases and J by 1 base, with 6 bases between them. The CDR3, as DNA: TGTGCCAGCAGCCGTATTTCCTACGAGCAGTACTTC. Protein sequence: CASSRISYEQYF.

A few counts support this clone. CDR3 DNA sequence: TGCGCCAGCAGCTTCGGTCCTGGAAACACCATATATTTT. This translates into CASSFGPGNTIYF. The chain combines TRBV5-1 with TRBJ1-3; no clear D gene. Germline V gene sequence: CDR1 SGHRS, CDR2 YFSETQ. V gave up 2 bases and J gave up 2 bases, with 5 bases separating them. This CDR3 contains 13 residues.

The sample holds a few counts of this clone. The V call is TRBV2, the J call TRBJ2-3, with 7 bases matching TRBD2. CDR1 is SNHLY, CDR2 FYNNEI, per germline. This CDR3 has 14 amino acids. The ends lost 6 bases at V and 0 bases at J; junction bases unmatched: 3. CDR3 protein: CASRAGFSTDTQYF. CDR3 DNA: TGTGCCAGCAGAGCGGGATTTAGCACAGATACGCAGTATTTT.

This chain links TRBV30 with TRBJ1-4, with D possibly TRBD1 on 6 matching bases. The CDR3 consists of 17 residues. The V gene lost 0 bases and the J gene lost 5 bases, with 19 bases spanning the gap. From germline, CDR1 is GTSNPN and CDR2 SVGIG (reference sequence). CDR3 nucleotide sequence: TGTGCCTGGAGTGTAGTTCCCAGGGGACGCCTCAATGAAAAACTGTTTTTT. Translation: CAWSVVPRGRLNEKLFF.

This clone was found a few times. This chain joins TRBV27 and TRBJ1-2; 8 positions match TRBD1. V was pared by 2 bases and J by 5 bases, with 7 bases of the junction left unmatched. This CDR3 has 15 residues. Germline lookup yields CDR1 MNHEY and CDR2 SMNVEV (reference sequence). The CDR3 nucleotides read TGTGCCAGCAGTTTAACCCCACAGGGGGGTTATGGCTACACCTTC. Encoded protein: CASSLTPQGGYGYTF.

The sample holds a few counts of this clone. CDR3 residues: CASSPEGQAYEQYF. DNA for the CDR3: TGTGCCAGCAGCCCCGAGGGACAGGCCTACGAGCAGTACTTC. V is TRBV7-9 and J is TRBJ2-7; 8 nucleotides line up with TRBD1. V lost 5 bases to trimming and J lost 2 bases; unmatched junction nucleotides: 5. CDR3 length: 14 amino acids. CDR1 SEHNR and CDR2 FQNEAQ come from the germline V gene (reference sequence).

This clone was seen a few times. The chain joins TRBV5-1 to TRBJ2-5, with 7 bases matching TRBD2. The germline V gene has CDR1 SGHRS and CDR2 YFSETQ. The CDR3 length is 15 residues. V shed 2 bases and J 5 bases; nucleotides not matched to a gene: 9. The CDR3 here is CASSFTLTSVETQYF. CDR3 nucleotides: TGCGCCAGCAGCTTTACTTTAACTAGCGTGGAGACCCAGTACTTC.

This clone was counted only a few times. The chain combines TRBV9 with TRBJ1-6; D may be TRBD1 (5 bases). Trimming left V 4 bases short and J 9 bases short, with 20 bases between. CDR1 SGDLS and CDR2 YYNGEE come from the germline V gene. The CDR3 extends over 16 amino acids. The CDR3 nucleotides read TGTGCCAGCAGCCCCCCCGGCGGGGGTTGGAGTTCACCCCTCCACTTT. It is translated as CASSPPGGGWSSPLHF.

A few counts support this clone. The CDR3 reads CASSQDQGNQPQHF. The CDR3 nucleotides are TGTGCCAGCAGCCAAGATCAGGGCAATCAGCCCCAGCATTTT. This chain joins TRBV4-2 and TRBJ1-5; the D is unclear. The germline V gene has CDR1 LGHNA and CDR2 YNFKEQ. This CDR3 is built from 14 residues. Trimming pared 0 bases from V and 2 bases from J, leaving 5 bases between.

The chain employs TRBV7-9 and TRBJ1-6; 7 bases line up with TRBD1. Trimming removed 2 bases from V and 9 bases from J; junction bases left unmatched: 4. The CDR3 runs to 14 residues. Germline CDR1 reads SEHNR; CDR2 reads FQNEAQ (reference sequence). CDR3 protein: CASSLNRGSSPLHF. CDR3 nucleotide sequence: TGTGCCAGCAGCTTAAACAGGGGTAGTTCACCCCTCCACTTT.

In DNA, the CDR3 is TGTGCCAGCAGTCCTGAACAGGGGAATAGCAATCAGCCCCAGCATTTT. This gives the protein CASSPEQGNSNQPQHF. The chain is built from TRBV2 and TRBJ1-5; TRBD1 aligns across 7 bases. Looked up from germline, CDR1 is SNHLY and CDR2 is FYNNEI. The CDR3 has 16 amino acids. The junction had 7 bases not matched to a gene; V was cut back by 5 bases and J by 0 bases.

This clone has only a few counts. The chain couples TRBV2 to TRBJ1-3, with D possibly being TRBD1 (5 bases). V lost 11 bases and J lost 4, with 12 bases in between. Germline-derived CDR1 and CDR2 are SNHLY and FYNNEI. This CDR3 spans 12 amino acids. CDR3 protein: CAGDRNGNTIYF. The DNA of the CDR3 is TGTGCCGGCGACAGAAACGGAAACACCATATATTTT.

The chain is built from TRBV19 and TRBJ1-5; 9 nucleotides line up with TRBD1. The CDR3 extends over 15 amino acids. Per the germline V gene, CDR1 is LNHDA and CDR2 is SQIVND (reference sequence). V trimming: 2 bases; J trimming: 6 bases; junction bases outside the gene matches: 5. In nucleotides, the CDR3 is TGTGCCAGTAGTATATGGGGACAGGGTACTCAGCCCCAGCATTTT. Translation: CASSIWGQGTQPQHF.

This clone occurred a few times. The chain links TRBV6-5 to TRBJ2-1, with 10 positions matching TRBD1. V was pared by 10 bases and J by 10 bases, with 10 bases of the junction left unmatched. This CDR3 spans 13 amino acids. Germline values: CDR1 MNHEY, CDR2 SVGAGI. This CDR3 is CATGQGTTTEQFF. The CDR3 nucleotides read TGTGCCACGGGACAGGGGACTACCACAGAGCAGTTCTTC.

This CDR3 reads CASSLDGSRTEAFF. In DNA, the CDR3 is TGCGCCAGCAGCTTGGATGGGAGCCGGACTGAAGCTTTCTTT. The gene calls are TRBV5-1 and TRBJ1-1; D not resolved. With 0 bases removed from V and 5 bases from J, the gap between germline ends came to 11 bases. CDR1 SGHRS and CDR2 YFSETQ come from the germline V gene. The CDR3 length is 14 residues. Based on the CDR3 plus reference TRBV5-1 and TRBJ1-1, the full variable domain is KAGVTQTPRYLIKTRGQQVTLSCSPISGHRSVSWYQQTPGQGLQFLFEYFSETQRNKGNFPGRFSGRQFSNSRSEMNVSTLELGDSALYLCASSLDGSRTEAFFGQGTRLTVV.

This clone has only a few counts. This chain joins TRBV4-1 and TRBJ2-1, with 8 bases fitting TRBD2. Germline V gene lookup returns CDR1 MGHRA and CDR2 YSYEKL. Trimming at V came to 1 base and at J to 0 bases, leaving 8 bases not matched to a gene. This CDR3 is 18 amino acids long. The CDR3 loop is CASSQGASGYSSYNEQFF. The CDR3 DNA reads as TGCGCCAGCAGCCAAGGGGCTAGCGGGTATAGCTCCTACAATGAGCAGTTCTTC.

This clone has just a few counts. This chain uses TRBV7-9 with TRBJ2-1, with TRBD1 matching 10 bases. J was trimmed by 8 bases and V by 5 bases; bases with no gene match: 12. The CDR3 consists of 16 residues. Germline V gene sequence: CDR1 SEHNR, CDR2 FQNEAQ (reference sequence). The CDR3 region is CASSIVGTGAAHEQFF. The CDR3 nucleotides are TGTGCCAGCAGCATCGTTGGGACAGGGGCGGCTCATGAGCAGTTCTTC.

The CDR3 is CATSPFGREADTQYF. CDR3 nucleotide sequence: TGTGCCACCAGCCCTTTTGGGCGGGAGGCAGATACGCAGTATTTT. This chain joins TRBV15 and TRBJ2-3; 8 nucleotides align to TRBD2. The ends lost 5 bases at V and 4 bases at J; junction bases unmatched: 8. The CDR3 totals 15 residues. Germline V gives CDR1 LNHNV, CDR2 YYDKDF (reference sequence).

The chain recombines TRBV5-6 with TRBJ2-2; tentative D call: TRBD1 (6 bases). With 3 bases removed from V and 3 bases from J, the gap between germline ends came to 12 bases. The CDR3 spans 15 residues. Per germline, CDR1 SGHDT and CDR2 YYEEEE. The CDR3 loop reads CASSSTGWDTGELFF. The CDR3 DNA sequence: TGTGCCAGCAGCTCAACAGGGTGGGACACCGGGGAGCTGTTTTTT.

This clone was seen a handful of times. The chain employs TRBV6-5 and TRBJ2-7; possibly TRBD1 for D (6 bases). The ends were cut back, 0 bases at V and 3 bases at J, with 12 bases in the middle. The CDR3 consists of 15 residues. Per the germline V gene, CDR1 is MNHEY and CDR2 is SVGAGI. The CDR3 loop is CASSYSTGAIYEQYF. CDR3 in DNA: TGTGCCAGCAGTTACTCGACAGGAGCCATCTACGAGCAGTACTTC.

This chain links TRBV9 with TRBJ1-1; TRBD1 might be the D (6 bases). Germline V lookup: CDR1 SGDLS, CDR2 YYNGEE. Between the trimmed V and J ends, which lost 3 bases and 4 bases, there was a span of 13 bases. The CDR3 runs 14 residues. CDR3 protein: CASSALQGATEAFF. The CDR3 region has the DNA TGTGCCAGCAGCGCGTTACAGGGAGCCACTGAAGCTTTCTTT.

This sequence joins TRBV25-1 and TRBJ2-7; D is possibly TRBD1 (5 bases). Trimming removed 3 bases at V and 4 bases at J, with 16 bases between. The CDR3 covers 15 residues. Germline V CDR1 and CDR2: MGHDK, SYGVNS. The CDR3 region is CASSEAGLNSYEQYF. The CDR3 DNA follows: TGTGCCAGCAGTGAGGCAGGGTTGAACTCGTACGAGCAGTACTTC.